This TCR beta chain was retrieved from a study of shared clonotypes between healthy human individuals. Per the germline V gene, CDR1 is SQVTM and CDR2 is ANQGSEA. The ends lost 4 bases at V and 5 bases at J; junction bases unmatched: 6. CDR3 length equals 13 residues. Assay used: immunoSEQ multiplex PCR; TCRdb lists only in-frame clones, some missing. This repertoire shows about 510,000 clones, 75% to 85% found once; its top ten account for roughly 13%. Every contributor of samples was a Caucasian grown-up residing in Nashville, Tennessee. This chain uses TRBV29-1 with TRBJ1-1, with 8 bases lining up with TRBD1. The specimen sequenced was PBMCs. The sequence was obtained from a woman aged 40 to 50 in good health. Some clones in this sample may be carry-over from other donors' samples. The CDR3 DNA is TGCAGCGTTGTCGGACAGGGTGCTACTGAAGCTTTCTTT. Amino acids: CSVVGQGATEAFF.